This TCR beta chain originates from a study of cytomegalovirus exposure and HLA in healthy donors. Across the whole study: Early on, a data release was issued that held 80 million or so unique TCRs from HLA-typed donors.

PCR involved 60 Vbeta and 13 Jbeta primers. Clones were read by immunoSEQ multiplex PCR, and TCRdb kept only the in-frame ones, dropping some. The sample lists approximately 89,000 clones, about 70% occurring once. CDR1 is MNHEY and CDR2 is SVGAGI in the germline V gene. V dropped 0 bases and J dropped 6 bases, with 9 bases sitting between them. The CDR3 sequence is 14 residues long. Specimen: PBMCs. The chain links TRBV6-5 to TRBJ1-5; TRBD1 might be the D (5 bases). The receptor was derived from a female donor in good health and CMV-seronegative. DNA for the CDR3: TGTGCCAGCAGTTACTCAGGGGAGGGTCAGCCCCAGCATTTT. Translating it yields CASSYSGEGQPQHF.